The entry below describes one TCR beta chain. The assay was immunoSEQ multiplex PCR, and TCRdb's table has in-frame clones only and misses some. The sample has some 67,000 clones; about 95% are singletons. This record belongs to a study of cytomegalovirus exposure and HLA in healthy donors. V was pared by 5 bases and J by 8 bases, with 9 bases of the junction left unmatched. Germline V CDR1 and CDR2: SGHAT, FQNNGV. CDR3 length: 15 amino acids. The source of this sequence is a woman younger than 35 in good health and CMV-seronegative. This chain uses TRBV11-2 with TRBJ1-4; the match to TRBD1 covers 9 bases. The sequencing sample was made of PBMCs. The CDR3 bases are TGTGCCAGCAGCCTTTGGACAGGGGCGAGGGAAAAACTGTTTTTT. Amino acids: CASSLWTGAREKLFF. Full variable domain (missing parts from reference TRBV11-2 and TRBJ1-4): EAGVAQSPRYKIIEKRQSVAFWCNPISGHATLYWYQQILGQGPKLLIQFQNNGVVDDSQLPKDRFSAERLKGVDSTLKIQPAKLEDSAVYLCASSLWTGAREKLFFGSGTQLSVL.